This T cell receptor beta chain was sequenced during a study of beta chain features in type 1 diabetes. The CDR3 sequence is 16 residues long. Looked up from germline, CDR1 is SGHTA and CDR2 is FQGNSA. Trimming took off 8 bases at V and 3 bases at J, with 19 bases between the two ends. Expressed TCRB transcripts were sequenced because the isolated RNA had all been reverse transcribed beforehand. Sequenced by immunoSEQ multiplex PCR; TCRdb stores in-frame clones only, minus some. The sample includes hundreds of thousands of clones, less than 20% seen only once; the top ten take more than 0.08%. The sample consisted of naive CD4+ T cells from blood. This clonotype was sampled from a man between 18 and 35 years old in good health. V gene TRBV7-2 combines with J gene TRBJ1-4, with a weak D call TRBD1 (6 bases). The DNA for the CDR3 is TGTGCCAGCGCCCCATTACAGGGAAGAGCTAATGAAAAACTGTTTTTT. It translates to CASAPLQGRANEKLFF.